This T cell receptor beta chain was found in a study of blood T cell repertoires in COVID-19. Study overall: Donors in the United States, Italy and Spain gave samples during acute or convalescent COVID-19. The cDNA or gDNA used as material had been derived from T cells, B-cell-depleted T cells, or PBMCs.

CDR1 is LGHNT and CDR2 is FRNRAP in the germline V gene. The ends were cut back, 5 bases at V and 2 bases at J, with 15 bases in the middle. CDR3 size: 15 residues. Here immunoSEQ multiplex PCR was the method, and the copy in TCRdb shows in-frame clones only, minus some. The sample shows fewer than 250,000 clones, 75% to 85% of them seen only once. The chain couples TRBV12-5 to TRBJ2-5, with D possibly TRBD2 on 5 matching bases. The TCR sequence derives from a human donor in a cohort sampled during active COVID-19. The sample was peripheral blood. This chain's CDR3 is CASGLGLTRQETQYF. The CDR3 region has the DNA TGTGCTAGTGGTCTAGGACTCACAAGACAAGAGACCCAGTACTTC.